The clone carrying this T cell receptor beta chain occurred many times. Its specificity is not known. This record comes from a study of T cells after yellow fever vaccination. Study-level information: Fractions of limited cellularity were prepared by means of SMART-Seq v4 Ultra Low Input.

Overall study results and limits: Subsequent booster samples again held most clones from primary vaccination (under 98% CD4, 85% to 90% CD8).

The TCR cDNA carried a universal primer site and UMIs from 5'RACE template switching. Using its own MiXCR run on the 5' RACE reads, TCRdb lists one record per CDR3 protein. The table shows about 500,000 distinct CDR3 sequences, with around 17% occurring only once. The ends were cut back, 4 bases at V and 1 base at J, with 14 bases in the middle. Germline V gene lookup returns CDR1 SGHTA and CDR2 FQGNSA. CDR3 size: 16 residues. The sequence was collected from a man in his late teens or twenties who received the YFV17D yellow fever vaccine. Sequenced material: PBMCs, taken around 5 days after the first yellow fever vaccination. The chain joins TRBV7-2 to TRBJ2-1; TRBD2 might be the D (5 bases). For the CDR3, the DNA is TGTGCCAGCAGCTCACGTTTTTCGGGATCCTACAATGAGCAGTTCTTC. Protein product: CASSSRFSGSYNEQFF.